This T cell receptor beta chain appears in the sequencing data of a study of blood T cells in healthy people across ages. On the study more broadly: Template switching picked up about one barcoded beta molecule for each two T cells. Study conclusions and caveats: The study found TCR beta diversity correlated strongly with naive T cell percentage. Versus aged donors, long-lived donors had higher diversity and more naive CD4+ cells. Older individuals had lower TCR beta diversity per million T cells (the decline was roughly linear).

Concerning this clonotype: As yet, its antigen is unknown.

Germline CDR1 is SGHTA and CDR2 is FQGNSA. The CDR3 sequence is 13 residues long. Combining a sample-barcoded 5' primer with a J-beta primer mix, a second PCR ran for roughly 6 to 12 cycles. TCRdb processed the 5' RACE reads anew with MiXCR; each CDR3 protein has one entry. The top ten clones hold 15% to 20% of a sample with roughly 900,000 distinct CDR3 sequences, more than 25% of them seen once. The rearrangement joins TRBV7-2 to TRBJ2-7; no firm D call. With the DNA end fitting TRBJ2-5 better, the J assignment may be wrong. The TCR comes from a woman older than 75 in good health. The sequenced sample consisted of blood. The CDR3 loop reads CASSARVQKTQYF. As DNA, the CDR3 is TGTGCCAGCAGCGCCCGGGTCCAGAAGACCCAGTACTTC.